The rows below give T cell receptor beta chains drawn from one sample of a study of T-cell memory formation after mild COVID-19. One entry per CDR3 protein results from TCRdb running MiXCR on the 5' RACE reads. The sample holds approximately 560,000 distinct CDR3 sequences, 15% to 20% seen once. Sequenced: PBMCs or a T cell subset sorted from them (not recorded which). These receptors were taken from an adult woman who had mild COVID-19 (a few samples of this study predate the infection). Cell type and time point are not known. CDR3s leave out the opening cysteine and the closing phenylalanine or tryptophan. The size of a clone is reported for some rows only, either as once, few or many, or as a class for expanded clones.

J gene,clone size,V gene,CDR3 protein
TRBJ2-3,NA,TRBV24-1,ATSDPGTSGRTDTQY
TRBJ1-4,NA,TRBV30,AWRGERGKLF
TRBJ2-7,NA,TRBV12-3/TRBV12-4,ASSLVGTGTAVG
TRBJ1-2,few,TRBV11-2,ASTERGRGDYGYT
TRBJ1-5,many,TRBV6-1,ASSASDRGNQPQH
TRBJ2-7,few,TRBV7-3,ASARDRGSYEQY
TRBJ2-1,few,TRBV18,ASSPSRGTYNEQF
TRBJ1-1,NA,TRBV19,ASSRSPNTEAF
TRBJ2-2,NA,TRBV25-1,ASSRSGVTGELF
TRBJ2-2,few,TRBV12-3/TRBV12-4,ASRFDYRGQNTGELF
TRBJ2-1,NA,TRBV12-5,ASGRGDRGSRDYNEQF
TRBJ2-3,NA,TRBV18,ASSPHSVDTQY
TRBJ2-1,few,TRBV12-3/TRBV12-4,ASSLASVGYNEQF
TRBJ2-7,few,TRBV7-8,ASSPRQGDYEQY
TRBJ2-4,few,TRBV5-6,ASSLLSGANIQY
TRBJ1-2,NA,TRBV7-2,ASSSQGSGPYGYT
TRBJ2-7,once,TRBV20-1,SARGGVYEQY
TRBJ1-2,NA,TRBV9,ASSVGQGGNYGYT
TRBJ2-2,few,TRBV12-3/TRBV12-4,ASSLETENTGELF
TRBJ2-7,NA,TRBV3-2,ASSQGLEISYEQY
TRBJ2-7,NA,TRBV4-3,ASSQGFGREQY
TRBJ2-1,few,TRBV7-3,ASSSGTSGVNEQF
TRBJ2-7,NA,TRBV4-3,ASSQDGDYEQY
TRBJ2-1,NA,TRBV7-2,ASSDTTSGSYEQF
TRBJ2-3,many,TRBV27,ASSLSPSARTDTQY
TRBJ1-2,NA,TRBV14,ASSQDEVWSGYT
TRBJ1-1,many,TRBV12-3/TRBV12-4,ASSKDRRTEAF
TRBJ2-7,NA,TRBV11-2,ASSLTQAYEQY
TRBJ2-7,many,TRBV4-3,ASSQPGTGAYEQY